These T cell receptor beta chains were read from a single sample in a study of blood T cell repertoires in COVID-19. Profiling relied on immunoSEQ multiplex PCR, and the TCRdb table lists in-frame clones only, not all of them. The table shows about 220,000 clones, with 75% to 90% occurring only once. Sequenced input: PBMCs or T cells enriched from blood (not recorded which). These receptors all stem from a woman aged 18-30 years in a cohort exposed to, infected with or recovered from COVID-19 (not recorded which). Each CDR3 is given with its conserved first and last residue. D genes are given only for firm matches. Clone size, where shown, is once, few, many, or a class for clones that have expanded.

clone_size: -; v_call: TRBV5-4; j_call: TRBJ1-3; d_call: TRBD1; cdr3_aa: CASSFTGVSGNTIYF; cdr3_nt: TGTGCCAGCAGCTTTACAGGGGTCTCTGGAAACACCATATATTTT
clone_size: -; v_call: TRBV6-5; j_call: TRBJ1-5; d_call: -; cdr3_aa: CASRYSLRQPQHF; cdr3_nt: TGTGCCAGCAGGTACAGTCTCAGGCAGCCCCAGCATTTT
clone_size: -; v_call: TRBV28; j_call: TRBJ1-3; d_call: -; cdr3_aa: CASISGEISGNTIYF; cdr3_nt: TGTGCCAGCATCTCCGGAGAAATCTCTGGAAACACCATATATTTT
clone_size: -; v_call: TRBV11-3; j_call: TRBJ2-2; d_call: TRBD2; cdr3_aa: CASSFQREEVGELFF; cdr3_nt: TGTGCCAGCAGTTTTCAGCGGGAGGAGGTCGGGGAGCTGTTTTTT
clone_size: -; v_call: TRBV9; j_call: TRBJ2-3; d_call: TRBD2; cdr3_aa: CASSGRLAGGDTQYF; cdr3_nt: TGTGCCAGCAGCGGGAGACTAGCGGGTGGGGATACGCAGTATTTT
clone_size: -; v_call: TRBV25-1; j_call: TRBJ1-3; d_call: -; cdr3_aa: CASSVPGNAGDTIYF; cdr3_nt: TGTGCCAGCAGCGTACCGGGGAACGCGGGGGACACCATATATTTT
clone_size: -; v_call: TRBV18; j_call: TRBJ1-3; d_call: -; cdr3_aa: CASSSGGGNTIYF; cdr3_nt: TGTGCCAGCTCTTCGGGTGGAGGAAACACCATATATTTT
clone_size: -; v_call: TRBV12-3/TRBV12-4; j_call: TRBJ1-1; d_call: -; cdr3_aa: CASTQKRDTEAFF; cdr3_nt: TGTGCCAGCACCCAGAAGAGGGACACTGAAGCTTTCTTT
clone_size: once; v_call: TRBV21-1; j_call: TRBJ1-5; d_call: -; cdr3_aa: CASSKYGAGGHSNQPQHF; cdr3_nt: TGTGCCAGCAGCAAGTACGGGGCAGGGGGCCATAGCAATCAGCCCCAGCATTTT
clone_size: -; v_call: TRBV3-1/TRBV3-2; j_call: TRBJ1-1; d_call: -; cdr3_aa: CASSQGTSGAFF; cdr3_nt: TGTGCCAGCAGCCAAGGAACTTCCGGAGCTTTCTTT
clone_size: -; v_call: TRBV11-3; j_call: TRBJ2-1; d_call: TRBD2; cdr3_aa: CASSLAGLAGDLGEQFF; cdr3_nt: TGTGCCAGCAGCTTAGCCGGACTAGCGGGAGACTTGGGGGAGCAGTTCTTC
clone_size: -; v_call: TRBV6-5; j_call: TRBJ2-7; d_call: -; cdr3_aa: CASSYSTRGVEQYF; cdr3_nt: TGTGCCAGCAGTTACTCGACCAGGGGGGTCGAGCAGTACTTC
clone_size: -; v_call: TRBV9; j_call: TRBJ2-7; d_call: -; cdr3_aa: CASSPRTETYEQYF; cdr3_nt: TGTGCCAGCAGCCCTCGCACGGAGACCTACGAGCAGTACTTC
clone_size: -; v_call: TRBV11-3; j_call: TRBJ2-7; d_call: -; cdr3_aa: CASSWLHEQYF; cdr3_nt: TGTGCCAGCAGCTGGCTCCACGAGCAGTACTTC
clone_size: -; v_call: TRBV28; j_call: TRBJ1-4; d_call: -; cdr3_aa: CASSLPNEKLFF; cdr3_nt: TGTGCCAGCAGCCTACCTAATGAAAAACTGTTTTTT
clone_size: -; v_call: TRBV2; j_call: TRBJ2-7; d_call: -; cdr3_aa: CASSEGRLPYEQYF; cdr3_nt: TGTGCCAGCAGTGAAGGCAGGCTTCCCTACGAGCAGTACTTC
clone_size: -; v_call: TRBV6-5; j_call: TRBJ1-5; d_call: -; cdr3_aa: CASSLGASNQPQHF; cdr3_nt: TGTGCCAGCAGTTTAGGGGCTAGCAATCAGCCCCAGCATTTT
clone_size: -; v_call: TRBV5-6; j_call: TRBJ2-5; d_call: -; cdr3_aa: CASSLGDSPYQETQYF; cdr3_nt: TGTGCCAGCAGCCTGGGGGACTCCCCGTACCAAGAGACCCAGTACTTC
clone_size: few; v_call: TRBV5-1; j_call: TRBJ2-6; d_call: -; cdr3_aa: CASSTNSGANVLTF; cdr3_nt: TGCGCCAGCAGCACTAACTCTGGGGCCAACGTCCTGACTTTC
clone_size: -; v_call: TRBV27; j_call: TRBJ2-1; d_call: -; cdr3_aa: CASSFLNEQFF; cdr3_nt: TGTGCCAGCAGTTTCCTAAATGAGCAGTTCTTC